The entry below gives a single T cell receptor beta chain sequence along with its context. Produced via immunoSEQ multiplex PCR; TCRdb's table is partial and in-frame only. The repertoire holds 250,000 to 400,000 clones, with around 84% as singletons. This record belongs to a study of blood T cell repertoires in COVID-19. This CDR3 has 16 residues. Germline-derived CDR1 and CDR2 are GTSNPN and SVGIG (reference sequence). Trimming at V came to 2 bases and at J to 1 base, leaving 5 bases not matched to a gene. The sequence was obtained from a woman aged 25 to 39 who had been exposed to COVID-19. The sequencing input was PBMCs or T cells enriched from blood (not recorded which). This rearrangement joins TRBV30 to TRBJ2-5, with 12 bases aligning to TRBD2. CDR3 sequence reads: CAWSRGLAGFQETQYF. The CDR3, as DNA: TGTGCCTGGAGTCGTGGACTAGCGGGGTTCCAAGAGACCCAGTACTTC.